The 19 T cell receptor beta chains below all came from one sample that was sequenced in a study of beta chain features in type 1 diabetes. Every bit of the isolated RNA underwent reverse transcription, so sequencing read expressed TCRB transcripts. Sequenced by immunoSEQ multiplex PCR; TCRdb stores in-frame clones only, minus some. The sample carries about 150,000 clones, around 10% recorded once. The sequencing sample was made of central memory CD4+ T cells from blood. The receptors shown here come from a man in his late teens or twenties in good health.

Concerning this clone: Given a far larger clone just one base away, this is likely a sequencing read error. The sample holds other DNA sequences that translate to the same CDR3. In DNA, the CDR3 is TGTGCCAGCAGCTTAGGGGGGAGGACCCAGTACTTC. Its translation is CASSLGGRTQYF. The chain combines TRBV7-2 with TRBJ2-5; the D call may be TRBD1 or TRBD2 (5 bases each). The ends were cut back, 1 base at V and 7 bases at J, with 7 bases in the middle. The CDR3 totals 12 residues. Germline assignment: CDR1 SGHTA and CDR2 FQGNSA.

This clone has just a few counts. The V call is TRBV28, the J call TRBJ1-2; D is possibly TRBD1 (6 bases). V was shortened by 0 bases and J by 1 base, with 9 bases between the two germline ends. This CDR3 has 15 residues. Germline values: CDR1 MDHEN, CDR2 SYDVKM. CDR3 nucleotide sequence: TGTGCCAGCAGTTTATGGGACAGCTATAACTATGGCTACACCTTC. Translating gives CASSLWDSYNYGYTF.

The V gene is TRBV4-1, the J gene TRBJ1-1; no clear D gene. Germline CDR1 MGHRA, CDR2 YSYEKL. The CDR3 covers 15 residues. The V end was cut by 1 base, the J end by 8 bases, with 17 bases between. The CDR3: CASSQVPGPGVEAFF. The DNA of the CDR3 is TGCGCCAGCAGCCAAGTACCGGGCCCAGGAGTGGAAGCTTTCTTT.

V and J are TRBV7-3 and TRBJ2-1; 7 bases map to TRBD2. This CDR3 region has 16 residues. In germline, CDR1 is SGHTA, CDR2 FQGTGA. V dropped 5 bases and J dropped 7; count of bases not matched to a gene: 14. CDR3 sequence (DNA): TGTGCCAGCAGCCCCCCAGGGAGCGGGGCTGGGAATGAGCAGTTCTTC. Translation gives CASSPPGSGAGNEQFF.

The rearrangement joins TRBV29-1 to TRBJ2-5; 14 bases agree with TRBD2. The CDR3 is 17 residues long. CDR1 is SQVTM, CDR2 ANQGSEA, per germline. After removal of 4 bases from V and 5 bases from J, the junction contained 12 bases not matched to a gene. CDR3 sequence reads: CSVAGTSGGLFQETQYF. The CDR3 bases are TGCAGCGTTGCCGGGACTAGCGGGGGACTTTTCCAGGAGACCCAGTACTTC.

The chain is built from TRBV6-5 and TRBJ1-5, with a possible D match to TRBD1 (6 bases). The CDR3 is made up of 15 amino acids. The ends were cut back, 0 bases at V and 3 bases at J, with 9 bases in the middle. CDR1 is MNHEY and CDR2 is SVGAGI in the germline V gene. The CDR3 protein is CASSYSGQLNQPQHF. In DNA form, the CDR3 reads TGTGCCAGCAGTTACTCGGGACAACTCAATCAGCCCCAGCATTTT.

This clone was counted between two and nine times. The CDR3 is CASRGFSYTF. CDR3 coding DNA: TGTGCCAGTAGGGGTTTCAGCTACACCTTC. The chain joins TRBV19 to TRBJ1-2; D is unresolved. The V end was cut by 6 bases, the J end by 9 bases, with 8 bases between. Germline V gene sequence: CDR1 LNHDA, CDR2 SQIVND (reference sequence). This CDR3 spans 10 amino acids.

The chain joins TRBV19 to TRBJ2-3, with D uncertain. Germline-derived CDR1 and CDR2 are LNHDA and SQIVND (reference sequence). The CDR3 loop spans 14 amino acids. Between the trimmed V and J ends, which lost 2 bases and 9 bases, there was a span of 15 bases. The CDR3 region is CASSIRATAGTQYF. The CDR3, as DNA: TGTGCCAGTAGTATACGTGCGACGGCAGGCACGCAGTATTTT.

In this sample, this clone turned up a few times. J is TRBJ2-7 and V is TRBV19; a possible D gene is TRBD2 (5 bases). The CDR3 has 14 residues. Trimming took off 6 bases at V and 0 bases at J, with 12 bases between the two ends. Germline V gene sequence: CDR1 LNHDA, CDR2 SQIVND (reference sequence). The CDR3 reads CASSLQAGSYEQYF. CDR3 coding DNA: TGTGCCAGTAGCCTCCAGGCGGGCTCCTACGAGCAGTACTTC. The complete variable domain, with remaining parts taken from reference TRBV19 and TRBJ2-7, reads DGGITQSPKYLFRKEGQNVTLSCEQNLNHDAMYWYRQDPGQGLRLIYYSQIVNDFQKGDIAEGYSVSREKKESFPLTVTSAQKNPTAFYLCASSLQAGSYEQYFGPGTRLTVT.

This clone was seen a few times. J is TRBJ2-2 and V is TRBV2; D is uncertain. Germline loops: CDR1 SNHLY, CDR2 FYNNEI. V was clipped by 4 bases and J by 5 bases, with 5 bases between them. CDR3 length equals 12 residues. The CDR3, as DNA: TGTGCCAGCAGTGTGGGAACCGGGGAGCTGTTTTTT. Amino acid sequence: CASSVGTGELFF.

This clone was counted many times. The gene calls are TRBV9 and TRBJ2-1; unclear D gene. The V end lost 4 bases, the J end lost 7 bases, and 15 bases lay between the germline ends. Germline CDR1 SGDLS, CDR2 YYNGEE. There are 14 residues in the CDR3. CDR3 residues: CASSYLTGGNEQFF. In DNA form, the CDR3 reads TGTGCCAGCAGCTACCTCACCGGTGGGAATGAGCAGTTCTTC. The whole variable domain, remainder taken from reference TRBV9 and TRBJ2-1, is DSGVTQTPKHLITATGQRVTLRCSPRSGDLSVYWYQQSLDQGLQFLIQYYNGEERAKGNILERFSAQQFPDLHSELNLSSLELGDSALYFCASSYLTGGNEQFFGPGTRLTVL.

The rearrangement links TRBV29-1 to TRBJ2-3; 9 nucleotides align to TRBD2. Germline loops: CDR1 SQVTM, CDR2 ANQGSEA. With 1 base clipped from V and 6 bases from J, the junction kept 11 bases outside the gene matches. This CDR3 has 16 residues. CDR3 sequence reads: CSVEGSGRGGLDTQYF. For the CDR3, the DNA is TGCAGCGTTGAAGGCTCCGGGCGGGGGGGCCTGGATACGCAGTATTTT.

The CDR3 protein is CASSSRTGTSRKGATQYF. The CDR3 region has the DNA TGTGCCAGCAGCTCACGCACGGGGACTAGCCGAAAAGGGGCCACGCAGTATTTT. This chain connects TRBV7-9 to TRBJ2-3; 9 positions agree with TRBD2. The V segment lost 4 bases and the J segment 9 bases; nucleotides outside the gene matches: 20. The germline V gene has CDR1 SEHNR and CDR2 FQNEAQ (reference sequence). CDR3 size: 18 residues.

The chain has TRBV28 and TRBJ2-5; 13 bases are shared with TRBD2. The CDR3 sequence is 15 residues long. J gave up 13 bases and V 6 bases, and 14 bases lay outside the gene matches. Germline CDR1 reads MDHEN; CDR2 reads SYDVKM. Here the CDR3 DNA reads TGTGCCAGCAGCATAGGGACTAGCGGGGCCGGACGGCGGTACTTC. Translating it yields CASSIGTSGAGRRYF.

This clone occurred a few times. The rearrangement joins TRBV9 to TRBJ1-3; D is unresolved. The CDR3 covers 13 residues. Trimming took off 0 bases at V and 5 bases at J, with 6 bases between the two ends. Germline CDR1 SGDLS, CDR2 YYNGEE. CDR3 in DNA: TGTGCCAGCAGCGTAGCCGGAAGAAACACCATATATTTT. The encoded protein is CASSVAGRNTIYF.

The chain recombines TRBV7-2 with TRBJ2-1, with 9 bases fitting TRBD2. The germline V gene encodes CDR1 SGHTA and CDR2 FQGNSA. The V and J ends lost 5 bases and 6 bases, in that order; junction bases with no gene match: 11. CDR3 size: 16 residues. CDR3 in amino acids: CASSLMAVAGVNEQFF. CDR3 nucleotides: TGTGCCAGCAGCCTAATGGCCGTAGCGGGAGTCAATGAGCAGTTCTTC.

This clone occurred a few times. The V call is TRBV18, the J call TRBJ2-7; 7 bases match TRBD1. The CDR3 consists of 13 residues. The trim removed 1 base at V and 5 bases at J, leaving 2 bases unmatched. Germline V gives CDR1 KGHSH, CDR2 LQKENI. The CDR3 sequence is CASSPHRGDEQYF. The CDR3 nucleotides are TGTGCCAGCTCACCACACAGGGGAGACGAGCAGTACTTC.

This clone was counted only a few times. The V call is TRBV9, the J call TRBJ2-3, with 9 bases that match TRBD2. Per germline, CDR1 SGDLS and CDR2 YYNGEE. V lost 4 bases, J lost 5 bases, and 5 bases stayed unmatched. The CDR3 consists of 14 residues. Here the CDR3 reads CASSLSGREDTQYF. CDR3 DNA: TGTGCCAGCAGCCTTAGCGGGAGAGAAGATACGCAGTATTTT.

This clone was picked up many times. The chain recombines TRBV19 with TRBJ2-5; D possibly uses TRBD1 or TRBD2 (5 bases each). CDR1 and CDR2 (germline): LNHDA, SQIVND (reference sequence). V was pared by 4 bases and J by 5 bases, with 17 bases between. CDR3 length: 15 amino acids. The CDR3 sequence: CASSTNGARRETQYF. The CDR3 nucleotides read TGTGCCAGTAGTACGAACGGGGCCCGAAGGGAGACCCAGTACTTC.